What follows describes a single TCR beta chain. This record comes from a study of human thymus T cells. Using immunoSEQ multiplex PCR, the repertoire was profiled, and TCRdb retains in-frame clones only, with some absent. The sample shows just over 45,000 clones, 85% to 95% of them seen only once. V was pared by 6 bases and J by 0 bases, with 6 bases between. In germline, CDR1 is SEHNR, CDR2 FQNEAQ (reference sequence). There are 12 residues in the CDR3. This TCR derives from a girl under two years old with a congenital heart defect but otherwise immunologically healthy. The chain has TRBV7-9 and TRBJ2-7; D is ambiguous. The sequenced sample consisted of blood. CDR3 DNA: TGTGCCAGCAGGGGTGCCTCCTACGAGCAGTACTTC. Protein product: CASRGASYEQYF.